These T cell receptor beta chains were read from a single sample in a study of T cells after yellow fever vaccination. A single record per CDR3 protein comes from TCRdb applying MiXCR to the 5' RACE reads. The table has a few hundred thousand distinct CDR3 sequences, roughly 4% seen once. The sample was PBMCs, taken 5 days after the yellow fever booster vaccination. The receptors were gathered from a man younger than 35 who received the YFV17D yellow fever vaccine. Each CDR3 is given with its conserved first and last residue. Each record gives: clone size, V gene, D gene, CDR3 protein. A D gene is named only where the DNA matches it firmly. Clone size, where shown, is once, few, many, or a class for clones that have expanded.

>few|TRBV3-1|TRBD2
CASSPSGGLETQYF
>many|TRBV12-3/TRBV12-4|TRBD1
CASRDRGMNTGELFF
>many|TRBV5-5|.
CASSLGGQNEKLFF
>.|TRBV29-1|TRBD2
CSAEGLAGTYNEQFF
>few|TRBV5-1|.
CASRDTASSYNEQFF
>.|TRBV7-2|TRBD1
CASSYRDRGTGELFF
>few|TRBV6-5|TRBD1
CASSYSTGWDTEAFF
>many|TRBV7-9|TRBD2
CASSAGLRGGETQYF
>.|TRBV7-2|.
CASSTQIGPQGTQYF
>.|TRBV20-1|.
CSAQGWGEQFF
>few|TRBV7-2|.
CASKEGGERTDTQYF
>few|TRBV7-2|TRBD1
CASSYTTGVNTEAFF
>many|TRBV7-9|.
CASSLGSREAFF
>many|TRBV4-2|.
CASSQDRASSGNTIYF
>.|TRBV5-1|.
CASSLVADGVGGYTF
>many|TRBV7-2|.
CASSLGSVYEQYF
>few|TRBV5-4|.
CASSLALGSDTGELFF
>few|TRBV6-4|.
CASSDGETGELFF
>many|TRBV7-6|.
CASSLAGGSGYTF
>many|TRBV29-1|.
CSVLDSQRSEAFF
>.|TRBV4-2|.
CASSQDLVWDSSYEQYF
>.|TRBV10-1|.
CASSRAADTEQYF
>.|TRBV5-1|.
CASSSRQDGREKLFF
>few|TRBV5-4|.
CASSPKAEGETQYF
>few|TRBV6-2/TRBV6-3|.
CASVSGSTDTQYF
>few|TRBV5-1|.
CASSLELGSNYGYTF
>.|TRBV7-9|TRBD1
CASSFRDSNSPLHF
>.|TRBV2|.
CASSPGTLQFF
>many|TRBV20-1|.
CSAEGAVGGYTF
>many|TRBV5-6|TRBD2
CASSLARLAGEPSTDTQYF
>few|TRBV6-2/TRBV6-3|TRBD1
CASSDRGSQPQHF
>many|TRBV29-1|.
CSVEAGGGYTF
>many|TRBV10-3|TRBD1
CAISERDRGYEQYF
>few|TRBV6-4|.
CASSLGPKMGYTF
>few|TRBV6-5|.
CASSRAVPLGHYEQFF
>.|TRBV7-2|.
CASTGGRGRIHEQYF
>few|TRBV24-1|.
CATSESGGFTDTQYF
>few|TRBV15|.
CATSIRLDRNEQFF
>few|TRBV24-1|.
CATSDLGRRESTDTQYF
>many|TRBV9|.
CASSVDVVGETQYF
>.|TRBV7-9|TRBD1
CASSRMTGSSYEQYF
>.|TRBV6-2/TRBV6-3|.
CASIIGPWGTQYF
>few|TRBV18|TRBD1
CASSPWRGGGETQYF
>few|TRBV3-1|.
CASSPSLGGAYGYTF
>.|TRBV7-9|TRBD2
CASSPGGGGATYEQYF
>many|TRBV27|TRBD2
CASSLSGGDYNEQFF
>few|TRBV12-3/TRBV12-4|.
CASSLGPAGNTIYF
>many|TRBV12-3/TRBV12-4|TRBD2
CASIAGTSGGSDTQYF
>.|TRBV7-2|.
CASSLDPPYRGAHGYTF